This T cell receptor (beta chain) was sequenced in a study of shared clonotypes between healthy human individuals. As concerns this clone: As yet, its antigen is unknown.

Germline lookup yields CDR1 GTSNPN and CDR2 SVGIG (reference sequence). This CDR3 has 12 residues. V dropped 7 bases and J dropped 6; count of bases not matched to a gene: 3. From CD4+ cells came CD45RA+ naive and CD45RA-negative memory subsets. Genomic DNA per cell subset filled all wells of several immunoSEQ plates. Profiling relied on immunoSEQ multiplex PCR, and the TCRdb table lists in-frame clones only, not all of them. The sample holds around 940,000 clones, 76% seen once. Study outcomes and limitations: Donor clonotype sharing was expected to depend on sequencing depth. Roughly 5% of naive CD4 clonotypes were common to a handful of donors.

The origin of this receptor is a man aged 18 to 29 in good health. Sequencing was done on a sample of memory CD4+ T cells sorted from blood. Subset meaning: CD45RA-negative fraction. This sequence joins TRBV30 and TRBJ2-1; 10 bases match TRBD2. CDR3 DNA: TGTGCCTCTAGCGGGAGTAGCAATGAGCAGTTCTTC. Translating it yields CASSGSSNEQFF.